This T cell receptor beta chain was observed in a study of blood T cell repertoires in COVID-19 (dated by TCRdb to the early 2020s). As for the study more broadly: The collaborator samples originated in the United States, Italy and Spain and spanned the acute and convalescent phases of COVID-19. The prospective study material was composed of cDNA or gDNA derived from T cells, B-cell-depleted T cells, or PBMCs. Deeply sampled blood TCRbeta repertoires from subjects exposed to, actively infected with, or recovered from COVID-19 were included in the dataset. The repertoires were released in a freely available public database intended as a resource for research on the immune response to SARS-CoV-2. The samples were drawn from two sources: the first 160 participants of the ongoing ImmuneRACE study, and over 950 subjects contributed by 6 global collaborators. A de-identified subject ID, COVID-19 status, age in years and sex were almost always included in the sample metadata. Where HLA class I and class II types were available, the types were taken from metadata supplied by the sample provider, not from assay-based typing.

Participants in the prospective study were enrolled through a virtual design, were aged about 18 to 100 years, and lived in approximately 25 United States geographic areas. Cohort assignment in the prospective study relied on participant-reported clinical history from a screening survey and a study questionnaire. Recovered participants in ImmuneRACE Cohort 3 were defined as having two consecutive negative NP/OP PCR tests, clearance from a healthcare professional, or resolution of symptoms. Each participant in the prospective study had whole blood, serum and a nasopharyngeal or oropharyngeal swab collected by mobile phlebotomists. Participants in the prospective study had the option to provide additional blood draws and questionnaires over a roughly 2-month period. Prospective study blood samples were shipped either frozen or at room temperature before DNA extraction. Findings and caveats that apply to the study as a whole: Clinical and demographic metadata were provided uncurated, with the amount varying by source and participant.

As for this clone: The target of this receptor is not known. Nothing much larger sits one base from this clone, and base qualities are not available.

V is shortened by 5 bases, J by 6 bases, and the region joining them spans 13 bases. CDR1 and CDR2 were assigned from the germline V gene (reference sequence) as GTSNPN and SVGIG. Including the terminal cysteine and phenylalanine, the CDR3 comprises 12 residues. Of the read, only the CDR3 DNA is kept; its 36 bases are in frame from base 1. TCRbeta CDR3 regions were amplified from genomic DNA using the immunoSEQ Assay, a bias-controlled multiplex PCR. The source study handled its data this way. Nucleated cell counts per sample were estimated from amplification of reference gene primers within the assay. Sequence reads were collapsed and filtered to measure the absolute abundance of every unique TCRbeta CDR3 rearrangement. For each sample, productive Simpson clonality was calculated as the square root of Simpson's diversity index over productive rearrangements. TCRdb carries this immuneACCESS record with in-frame sequences only. Its versions omit some clonotypes, under half of them owing to an unresolved V gene in the studies checked, with the rest unexplained. V and J calls plus clone size are reproduced from that table; the DNA served to infer D and trimming. This sample has roughly 290,000 clones in its table, and 89% of those were observed once. 1.7% of the sample is in the top ten clones.

The chain employs TRBV30 and TRBJ1-1; a confident D gene designation cannot be given. This TCR came from a middle-aged woman who had recovered from COVID-19. Material: PBMCs or T cells enriched from blood (not recorded which). The CDR3 region: CAWASGGSEAFF. The DNA sequence is TGTGCCTGGGCTAGTGGAGGATCTGAAGCTTTCTTT.